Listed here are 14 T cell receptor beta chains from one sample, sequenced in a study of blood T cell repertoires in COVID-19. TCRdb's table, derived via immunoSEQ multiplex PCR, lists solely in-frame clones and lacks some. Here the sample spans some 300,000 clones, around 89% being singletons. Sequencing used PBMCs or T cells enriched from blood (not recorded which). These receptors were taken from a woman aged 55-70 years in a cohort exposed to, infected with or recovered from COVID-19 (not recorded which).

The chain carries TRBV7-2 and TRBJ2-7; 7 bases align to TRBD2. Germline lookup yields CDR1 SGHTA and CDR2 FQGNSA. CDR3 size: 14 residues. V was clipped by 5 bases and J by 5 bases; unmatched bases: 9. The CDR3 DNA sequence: TGTGCCAGCAGCCCCCGGGGAGGGGAGAACGAGCAGTACTTC. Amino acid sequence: CASSPRGGENEQYF.

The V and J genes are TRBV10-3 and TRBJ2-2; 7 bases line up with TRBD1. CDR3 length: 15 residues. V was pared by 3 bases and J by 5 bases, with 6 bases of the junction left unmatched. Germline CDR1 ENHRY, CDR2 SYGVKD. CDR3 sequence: CAISDLGQPTGELFF. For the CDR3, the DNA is TGTGCCATCAGTGATCTGGGACAGCCTACCGGGGAGCTGTTTTTT.

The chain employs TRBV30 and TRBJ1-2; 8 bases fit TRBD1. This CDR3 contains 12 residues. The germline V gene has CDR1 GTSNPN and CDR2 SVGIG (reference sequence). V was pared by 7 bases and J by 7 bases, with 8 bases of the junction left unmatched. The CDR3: CAFPDRAGGYTF. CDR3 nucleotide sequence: TGTGCCTTCCCGGACAGGGCGGGTGGCTACACCTTC.

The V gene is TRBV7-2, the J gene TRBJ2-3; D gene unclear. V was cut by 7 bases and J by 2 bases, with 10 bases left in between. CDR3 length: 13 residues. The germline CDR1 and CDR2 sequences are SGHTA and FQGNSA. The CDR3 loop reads CASMRQVTDTQYF. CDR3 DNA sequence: TGTGCCAGCATGAGACAAGTCACAGATACGCAGTATTTT.

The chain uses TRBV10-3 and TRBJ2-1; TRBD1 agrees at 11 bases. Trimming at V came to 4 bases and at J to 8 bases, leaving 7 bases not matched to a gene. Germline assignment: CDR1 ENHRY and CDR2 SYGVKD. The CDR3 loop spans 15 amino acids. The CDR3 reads CAISGTGGRVHEQFF. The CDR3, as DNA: TGTGCCATCAGTGGGACAGGGGGCCGTGTGCATGAGCAGTTCTTC.

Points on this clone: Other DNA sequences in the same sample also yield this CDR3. The CDR3 region is CATRGAGGLDTQYF. DNA of the CDR3: TGTGCCACCAGGGGGGCGGGAGGCCTTGATACGCAGTATTTT. The chain combines TRBV24-1 with TRBJ2-3; TRBD2 matches 8 bases. CDR1 KGHDR and CDR2 SFDVKD come from the germline V gene. There are 14 residues in the CDR3. V shed 7 bases and J 6 bases; nucleotides not matched to a gene: 8.

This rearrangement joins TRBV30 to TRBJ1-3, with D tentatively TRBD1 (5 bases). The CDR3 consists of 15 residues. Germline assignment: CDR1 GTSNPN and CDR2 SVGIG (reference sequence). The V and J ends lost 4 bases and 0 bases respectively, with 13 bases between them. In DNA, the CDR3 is TGTGCCTGGATCCGGGACTCTTACTCTGGAAACACCATATATTTT. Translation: CAWIRDSYSGNTIYF.

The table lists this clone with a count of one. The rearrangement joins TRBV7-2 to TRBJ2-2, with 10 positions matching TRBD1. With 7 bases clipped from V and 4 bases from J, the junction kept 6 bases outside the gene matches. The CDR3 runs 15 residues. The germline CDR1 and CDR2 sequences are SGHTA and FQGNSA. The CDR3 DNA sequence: TGTGCCAGCAAATCGACAGGGGGCTCCACCGGGGAGCTGTTTTTT. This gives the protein CASKSTGGSTGELFF.

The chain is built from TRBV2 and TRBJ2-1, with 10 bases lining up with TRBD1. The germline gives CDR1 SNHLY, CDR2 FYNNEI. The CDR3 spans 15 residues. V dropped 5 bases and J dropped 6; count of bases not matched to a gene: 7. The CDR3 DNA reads TGTGCCAGCAGTCTCGCCAGGACAGGGGGCAATGAGCAGTTCTTC. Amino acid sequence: CASSLARTGGNEQFF. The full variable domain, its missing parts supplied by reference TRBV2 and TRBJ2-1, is EPEVTQTPSHQVTQMGQEVILRCVPISNHLYFYWYRQILGQKVEFLVSFYNNEISEKSEIFDDQFSVERPDGSNFTLKIRSTKLEDSAMYFCASSLARTGGNEQFFGPGTRLTVL.

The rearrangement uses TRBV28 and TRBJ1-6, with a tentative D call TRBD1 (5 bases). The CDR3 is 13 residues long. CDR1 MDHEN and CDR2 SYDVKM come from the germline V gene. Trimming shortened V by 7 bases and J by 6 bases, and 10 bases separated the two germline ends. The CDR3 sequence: CASTRGTNSPLHF. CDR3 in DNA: TGTGCCAGCACCCGGGGGACTAATTCACCCCTCCACTTT.

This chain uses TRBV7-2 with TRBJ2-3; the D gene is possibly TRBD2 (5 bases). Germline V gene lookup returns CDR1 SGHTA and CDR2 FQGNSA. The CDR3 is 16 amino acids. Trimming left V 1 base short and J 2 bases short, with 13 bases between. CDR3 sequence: CASSLGSGIYTDTQYF. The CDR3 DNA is TGTGCCAGCAGCTTAGGTTCGGGGATCTACACAGATACGCAGTATTTT.

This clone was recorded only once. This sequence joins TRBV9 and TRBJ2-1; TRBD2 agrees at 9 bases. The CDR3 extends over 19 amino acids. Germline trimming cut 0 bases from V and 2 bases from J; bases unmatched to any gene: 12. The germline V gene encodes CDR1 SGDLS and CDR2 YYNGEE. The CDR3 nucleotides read TGTGCCAGCAGCGTAGAGGGTAGCGGGAGTTGGGGGGCCTACAATGAGCAGTTCTTC. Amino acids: CASSVEGSGSWGAYNEQFF.

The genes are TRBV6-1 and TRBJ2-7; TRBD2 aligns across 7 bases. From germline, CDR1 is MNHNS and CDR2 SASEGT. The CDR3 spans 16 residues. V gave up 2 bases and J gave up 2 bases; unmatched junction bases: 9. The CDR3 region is CASSELGGWEAYEQYF. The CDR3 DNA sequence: TGTGCCAGCAGTGAACTCGGGGGGTGGGAGGCCTACGAGCAGTACTTC.

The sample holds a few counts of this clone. The CDR3 DNA sequence: TGTGCCAGCAGCGTGGTGAGGCCCCAGCATTTT. This translates into CASSVVRPQHF. This sequence joins TRBV7-9 and TRBJ1-5; no definite D call. The CDR3 spans 11 residues. Germline CDR1 reads SEHNR; CDR2 reads FQNEAQ (reference sequence). V lost 5 bases and J 9 bases, leaving 8 bases between the germline ends.